This TCR beta chain appears in the sequencing data of a study of cytomegalovirus exposure and HLA in healthy donors. PCR was performed using 60 Vbeta and 13 Jbeta primers. Profiled with immunoSEQ multiplex PCR; TCRdb holds only in-frame clones, not every one. The sample consists of under 200,000 clones, 75% to 80% of them appearing once. This CDR3 has 15 residues. With V trimmed by 1 base and J by 5 bases, 4 bases remained unmatched. From germline, CDR1 is LNHDA and CDR2 SQIVND (reference sequence). The gene calls are TRBV19 and TRBJ1-4; 7 bases fit TRBD1. The receptor comes from a woman aged 40 to 50 in good health and CMV-seronegative. Sequenced input: PBMCs. CDR3 loop: CASSIGGTVNEKLFF. CDR3 coding DNA: TGTGCCAGTAGTATAGGAGGGACAGTCAATGAAAAACTGTTTTTT.